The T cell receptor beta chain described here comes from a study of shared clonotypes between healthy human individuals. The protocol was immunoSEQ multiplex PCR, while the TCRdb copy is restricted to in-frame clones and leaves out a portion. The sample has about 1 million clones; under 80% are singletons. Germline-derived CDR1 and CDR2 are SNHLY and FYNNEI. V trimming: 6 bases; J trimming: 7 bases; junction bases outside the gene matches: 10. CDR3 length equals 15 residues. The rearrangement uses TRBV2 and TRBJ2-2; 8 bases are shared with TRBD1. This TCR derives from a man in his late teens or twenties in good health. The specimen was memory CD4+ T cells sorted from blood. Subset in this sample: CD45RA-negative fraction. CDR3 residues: CASRRDRPGVGELFF. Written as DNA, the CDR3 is TGTGCCAGCAGACGGGACAGGCCCGGGGTCGGGGAGCTGTTTTTT.